This T cell receptor beta chain originates from a study of blood T cell repertoires in COVID-19. The CDR3 has 15 amino acids. Germline CDR1 reads KGHDR; CDR2 reads SFDVKD. The junction had 2 bases not matched to a gene; V was cut back by 1 base and J by 5 bases. Authors' analysis steps: How many nucleated cells were present was estimated from reference gene primer amplification. Assay: immunoSEQ multiplex PCR; the TCRdb copy retains only in-frame clones and omits some. V and J calls and clone size follow that table, whereas D and trimming were derived from the DNA. This repertoire shows roughly 400,000 clones, roughly 90% found once; its top ten account for around 2.1%. Self-reported history from a screening survey and questionnaire set each donor's cohort.

This receptor was identified in a woman in her 40s with acute COVID-19. Sequencing used PBMCs or T cells enriched from blood (not recorded which). The chain joins TRBV24-1 to TRBJ2-3; 10 bases are a match to TRBD1. CDR3: CATSDFGTGEDTQYF. The CDR3 DNA reads TGTGCCACCAGTGATTTTGGGACAGGGGAAGATACGCAGTATTTT.